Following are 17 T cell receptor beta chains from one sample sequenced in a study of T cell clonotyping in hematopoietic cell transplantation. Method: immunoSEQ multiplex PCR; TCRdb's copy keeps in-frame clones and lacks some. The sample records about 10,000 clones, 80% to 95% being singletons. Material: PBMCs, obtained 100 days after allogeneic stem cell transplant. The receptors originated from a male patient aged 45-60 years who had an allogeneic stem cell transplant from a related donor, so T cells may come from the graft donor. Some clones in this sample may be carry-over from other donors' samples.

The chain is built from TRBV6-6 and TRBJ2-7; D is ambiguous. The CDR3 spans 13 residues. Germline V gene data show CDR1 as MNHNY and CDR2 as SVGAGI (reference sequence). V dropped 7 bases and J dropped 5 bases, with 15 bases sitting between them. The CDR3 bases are TGTGCCAGCACCTCGTGGCATGTCGACGAGCAGTACTTC. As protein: CASTSWHVDEQYF.

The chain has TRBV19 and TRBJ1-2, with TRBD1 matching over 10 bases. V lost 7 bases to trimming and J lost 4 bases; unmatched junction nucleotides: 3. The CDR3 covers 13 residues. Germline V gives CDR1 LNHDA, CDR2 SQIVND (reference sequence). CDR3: CASTRDRGYGYTF. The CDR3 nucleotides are TGTGCCAGTACCCGGGACAGGGGCTATGGCTACACCTTC. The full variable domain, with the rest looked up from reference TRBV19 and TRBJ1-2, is DGGITQSPKYLFRKEGQNVTLSCEQNLNHDAMYWYRQDPGQGLRLIYYSQIVNDFQKGDIAEGYSVSREKKESFPLTVTSAQKNPTAFYLCASTRDRGYGYTFGSGTRLTVV.

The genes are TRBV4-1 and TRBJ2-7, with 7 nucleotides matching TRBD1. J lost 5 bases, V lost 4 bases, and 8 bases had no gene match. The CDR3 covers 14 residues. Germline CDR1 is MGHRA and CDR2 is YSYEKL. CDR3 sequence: CASSLETGFNEQYF. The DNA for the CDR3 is TGCGCCAGCAGCCTAGAGACAGGGTTCAACGAGCAGTACTTC.

The CDR3 DNA follows: TGTGCCAGCAGCTTAGAGGTGGGGACGGGTGAGCAGTTCTTC. It translates to CASSLEVGTGEQFF. The rearrangement uses TRBV11-2 and TRBJ2-1; TRBD1 or TRBD2 may be the D gene (5 bases each). V was shortened by 0 bases and J by 9 bases, with 12 bases between the two germline ends. The CDR3 has 14 amino acids. In germline, CDR1 is SGHAT, CDR2 FQNNGV.

CDR3 sequence (DNA): TGTGCCAGCAGCCTGTGGGGCCGCTCGGCTGGGGCCGGGGAGCTGTTTTTT. Its protein product is CASSLWGRSAGAGELFF. The chain is built from TRBV7-9 and TRBJ2-2; TRBD1 might be the D (5 bases). Per the germline V gene, CDR1 is SEHNR and CDR2 is FQNEAQ (reference sequence). This CDR3 has 17 amino acids. The V and J ends lost 5 bases and 6 bases respectively, with 22 bases between them.

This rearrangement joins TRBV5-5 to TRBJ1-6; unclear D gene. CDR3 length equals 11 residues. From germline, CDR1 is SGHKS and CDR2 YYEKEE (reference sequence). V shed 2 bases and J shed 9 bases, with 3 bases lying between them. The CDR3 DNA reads TGTGCCAGCAGCTTTAGTTCACCCCTCCACTTT. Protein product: CASSFSSPLHF.

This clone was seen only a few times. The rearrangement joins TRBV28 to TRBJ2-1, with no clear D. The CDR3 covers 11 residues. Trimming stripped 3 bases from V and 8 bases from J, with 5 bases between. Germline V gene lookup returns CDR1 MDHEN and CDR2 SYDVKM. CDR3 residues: CASSLVHEQFF. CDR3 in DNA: TGTGCCAGCAGTTTGGTTCATGAGCAGTTCTTC.

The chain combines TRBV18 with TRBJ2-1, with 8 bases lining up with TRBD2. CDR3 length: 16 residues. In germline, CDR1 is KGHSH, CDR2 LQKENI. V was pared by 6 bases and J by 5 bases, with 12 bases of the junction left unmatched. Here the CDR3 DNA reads TGTGCCAGCTCTCCCCTGGCGGGAGGAGGTAACAATGAGCAGTTCTTC. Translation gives CASSPLAGGGNNEQFF.

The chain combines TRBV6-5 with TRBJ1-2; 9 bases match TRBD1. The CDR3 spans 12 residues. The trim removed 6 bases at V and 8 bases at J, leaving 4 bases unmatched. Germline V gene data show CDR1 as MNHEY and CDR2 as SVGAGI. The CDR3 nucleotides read TGTGCCAGCAGGGGGACAGGGCAAGGCTACACCTTC. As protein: CASRGTGQGYTF.

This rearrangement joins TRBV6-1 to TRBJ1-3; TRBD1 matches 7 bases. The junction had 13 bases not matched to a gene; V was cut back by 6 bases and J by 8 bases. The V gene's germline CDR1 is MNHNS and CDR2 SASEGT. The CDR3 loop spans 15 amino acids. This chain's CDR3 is CASSRRDRSSDTIYF. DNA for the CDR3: TGTGCCAGCAGCCGGAGGGACAGAAGTTCAGACACCATATATTTT.

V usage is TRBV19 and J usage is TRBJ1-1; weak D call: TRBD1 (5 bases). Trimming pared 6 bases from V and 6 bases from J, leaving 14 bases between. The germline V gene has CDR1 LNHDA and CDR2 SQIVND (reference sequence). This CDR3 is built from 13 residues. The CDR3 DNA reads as TGTGCCAGTAGCCCAGGGTCAGCAGCTGAAGCTTTCTTT. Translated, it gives CASSPGSAAEAFF.

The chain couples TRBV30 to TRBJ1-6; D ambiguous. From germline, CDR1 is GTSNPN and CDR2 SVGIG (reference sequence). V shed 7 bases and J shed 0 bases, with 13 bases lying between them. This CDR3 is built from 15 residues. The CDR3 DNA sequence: TGTGCCTCCACCGGCGGGAGCTCCTATAATTCACCCCTCCACTTT. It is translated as CASTGGSSYNSPLHF.

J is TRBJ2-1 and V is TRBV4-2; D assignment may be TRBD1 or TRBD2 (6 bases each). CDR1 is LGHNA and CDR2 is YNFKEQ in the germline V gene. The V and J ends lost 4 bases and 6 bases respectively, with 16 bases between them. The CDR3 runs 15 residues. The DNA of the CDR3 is TGTGCCAGCAGCCCCGATCCGGGGGCGGGCAATGAGCAGTTCTTC. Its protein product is CASSPDPGAGNEQFF.

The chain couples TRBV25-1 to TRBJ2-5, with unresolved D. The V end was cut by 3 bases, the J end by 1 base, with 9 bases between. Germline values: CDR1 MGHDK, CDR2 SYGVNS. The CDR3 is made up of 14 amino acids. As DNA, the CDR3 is TGTGCCAGCAGTGAGCTACAAGTCCAAGAGACCCAGTACTTC. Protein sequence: CASSELQVQETQYF.

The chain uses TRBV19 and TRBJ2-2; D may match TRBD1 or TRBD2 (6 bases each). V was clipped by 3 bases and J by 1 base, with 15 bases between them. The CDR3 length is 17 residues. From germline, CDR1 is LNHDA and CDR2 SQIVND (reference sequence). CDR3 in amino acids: CASSILEGGWNTGELFF. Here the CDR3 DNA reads TGTGCCAGTAGTATTTTGGAAGGGGGGTGGAACACCGGGGAGCTGTTTTTT. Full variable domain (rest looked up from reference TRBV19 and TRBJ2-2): DGGITQSPKYLFRKEGQNVTLSCEQNLNHDAMYWYRQDPGQGLRLIYYSQIVNDFQKGDIAEGYSVSREKKESFPLTVTSAQKNPTAFYLCASSILEGGWNTGELFFGEGSRLTVL.

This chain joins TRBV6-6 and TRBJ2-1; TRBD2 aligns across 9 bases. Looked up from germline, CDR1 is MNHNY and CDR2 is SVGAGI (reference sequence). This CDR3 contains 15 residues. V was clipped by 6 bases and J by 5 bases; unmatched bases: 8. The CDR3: CASRRTSVSDNEQFF. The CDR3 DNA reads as TGTGCCAGCAGAAGGACTAGCGTGTCCGACAATGAGCAGTTCTTC.

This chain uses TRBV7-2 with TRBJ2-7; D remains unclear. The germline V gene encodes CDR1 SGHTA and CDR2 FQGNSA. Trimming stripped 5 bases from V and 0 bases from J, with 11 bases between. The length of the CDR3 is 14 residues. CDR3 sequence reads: CASSAAVNSYEQYF. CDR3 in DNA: TGTGCCAGCAGCGCGGCGGTTAACTCCTACGAGCAGTACTTC.